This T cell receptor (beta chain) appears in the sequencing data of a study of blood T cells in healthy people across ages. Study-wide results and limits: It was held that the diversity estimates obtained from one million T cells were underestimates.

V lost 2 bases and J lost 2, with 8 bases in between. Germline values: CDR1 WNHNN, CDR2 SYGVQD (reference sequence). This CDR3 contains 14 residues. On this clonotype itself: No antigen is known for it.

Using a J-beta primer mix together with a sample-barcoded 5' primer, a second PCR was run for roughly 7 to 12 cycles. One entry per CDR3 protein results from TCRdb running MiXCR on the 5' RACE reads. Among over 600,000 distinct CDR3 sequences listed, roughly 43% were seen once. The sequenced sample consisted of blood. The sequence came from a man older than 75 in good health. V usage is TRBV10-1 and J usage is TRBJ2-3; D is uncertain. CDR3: CASSEQQITDTQYF. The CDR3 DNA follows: TGCGCCAGCAGTGAGCAACAGATCACAGATACGCAGTATTTT.